This T cell receptor beta chain was recorded in a study of cytomegalovirus exposure and HLA in healthy donors. The PCR used 60 Vbeta and 13 Jbeta primers. Libraries were prepared by immunoSEQ multiplex PCR; TCRdb keeps only in-frame clonotypes and omits some of them. The table shows 150,000 to 200,000 clones, with around 74% occurring only once. There are 15 residues in the CDR3. Trimming removed 3 bases from V and 8 bases from J; junction bases left unmatched: 8. Germline CDR1 MDHEN, CDR2 SYDVKM. The origin of this receptor is a male donor in good health and CMV-seronegative. The J gene is TRBJ2-2, the V gene TRBV28, with 8 bases that match TRBD1. Sequenced input: PBMCs. The CDR3 spells CASSFPGQGLGELFF. CDR3 DNA: TGTGCCAGCAGTTTCCCCGGACAGGGTTTGGGGGAGCTGTTTTTT.